The 16 T cell receptor beta chains below were found in one sample sequenced in a study of T cell changes during pregnancy in multiple sclerosis. The data were produced by immunoSEQ multiplex PCR, yet TCRdb's version contains in-frame clones alone and is incomplete. Of tens of thousands of clones listed, roughly 84% are singletons. The sample here was CD8+ T cells from peripheral blood mononuclear cells, taken after pregnancy. Receptor source: a female donor with multiple sclerosis, enrolled in a pregnancy study.

The rearrangement uses TRBV7-6 and TRBJ2-5; D might be TRBD1 (6 bases). Per germline, CDR1 SGHVS and CDR2 FNYEAQ. V was cut by 1 base and J by 1 base, with 7 bases left in between. The CDR3 extends over 14 amino acids. The CDR3 reads CASSLVTGQETQYF. In DNA form, the CDR3 reads TGTGCCAGCAGCTTAGTGACAGGCCAAGAGACCCAGTACTTC.

The DNA for the CDR3 is TGTGCCAGCAGCTCTCCGTTAGGTGGGGCAAATGAGACTTTCTTT. It specifies CASSSPLGGANETFF. The chain combines TRBV7-9 with TRBJ1-1; D might be TRBD1 (5 bases). Trimming left V 4 bases short and J 12 bases short, with 24 bases between. Germline CDR1 SEHNR, CDR2 FQNEAQ (reference sequence). This CDR3 is built from 15 residues.

V is TRBV5-5 and J is TRBJ1-1, with 7 bases aligning to TRBD1. In germline, CDR1 is SGHKS, CDR2 YYEKEE (reference sequence). Losses at the gene ends were 1 base for V and 5 bases for J; bases not matched to a gene: 5. This CDR3 region has 14 residues. CDR3 in amino acids: CASSLKGGETEAFF. Written as DNA, the CDR3 is TGTGCCAGCAGCTTGAAAGGGGGCGAAACTGAAGCTTTCTTT.

The chain has TRBV10-1 and TRBJ2-7; a possible D gene is TRBD1 (6 bases). The CDR3 spans 14 residues. V shed 3 bases and J shed 3 bases, with 12 bases lying between them. Germline CDR1 reads WNHNN; CDR2 reads SYGVQD (reference sequence). The CDR3 nucleotides read TGCGCCAGCAGTGACTCCGAGGGGGACTACGAGCAGTACTTC. Translation gives CASSDSEGDYEQYF.

V usage is TRBV6-7 and J usage is TRBJ1-1; possibly TRBD1 for D (6 bases). TRBV6-7 is sorted into the ORF group, with uncertain function. Trimming removed 0 bases from V and 4 bases from J, with 15 bases in between. This CDR3 is 16 amino acids long. The CDR3 nucleotides read TGTGCCAGCAGTTACTCGTTGGGGGCAGGGCCCACTGAAGCTTTCTTT. Protein: CASSYSLGAGPTEAFF.

The chain is built from TRBV27 and TRBJ2-7; 10 nucleotides align to TRBD1. Germline V gene sequence: CDR1 MNHEY, CDR2 SMNVEV (reference sequence). There are 16 residues in the CDR3. V was clipped by 3 bases and J by 3 bases; unmatched bases: 8. CDR3 amino acids: CASSLSPGTGDYEQYF. CDR3 nucleotide sequence: TGTGCCAGCAGTTTGTCTCCCGGGACAGGGGACTACGAGCAGTACTTC.

The genes are TRBV6-1 and TRBJ1-1; 9 bases match TRBD1. Germline CDR1 MNHNS, CDR2 SASEGT. J gave up 5 bases and V 0 bases, and 4 bases lay outside the gene matches. This CDR3 contains 15 residues. CDR3 protein: CASSEAEDRGTEAFF. The CDR3 DNA reads as TGTGCCAGCAGTGAAGCGGAGGACAGGGGTACTGAAGCTTTCTTT.

This clone was counted only a few times. The chain combines TRBV4-1 with TRBJ1-5; 9 nucleotides align to TRBD1. There are 14 residues in the CDR3. CDR1 MGHRA and CDR2 YSYEKL come from the germline V gene. V gave up 3 bases and J gave up 7 bases; unmatched junction bases: 4. The CDR3 nucleotides are TGCGCCAGCAGCCACCCACAGGGGGCCCAGCCCCAGCATTTT. Translated, it gives CASSHPQGAQPQHF.

V and J are TRBV4-1 and TRBJ2-3, with TRBD2 matching 9 bases. This CDR3 comprises 16 residues. CDR1 is MGHRA and CDR2 is YSYEKL in the germline V gene. V lost 3 bases to trimming and J lost 2 bases; unmatched junction nucleotides: 6. CDR3 loop: CASSHPPSGTTDTQYF. For the CDR3, the DNA is TGCGCCAGCAGCCACCCCCCTAGCGGGACCACAGATACGCAGTATTTT.

The chain joins TRBV27 to TRBJ2-1; D perhaps matches TRBD2 (6 bases). There are 13 residues in the CDR3. Trimming left V 7 bases short and J 5 bases short, with 12 bases between. Germline assignment: CDR1 MNHEY and CDR2 SMNVEV (reference sequence). CDR3 loop: CASNFLANNEQFF. As DNA, the CDR3 is TGTGCCAGCAACTTTCTAGCGAACAATGAGCAGTTCTTC.

The chain uses TRBV6-1 and TRBJ1-4, with 7 bases matching TRBD1. V lost 5 bases and J lost 3; bases outside the gene matches: 15. The length of the CDR3 is 18 residues. Germline V gene lookup returns CDR1 MNHNS and CDR2 SASEGT. The CDR3 coding sequence is TGTGCCAGCAGTCAAGAGGGGGCCAGGGAAGGGCCTAATGAAAAACTGTTTTTT. It yields the protein CASSQEGAREGPNEKLFF.

The genes are TRBV10-3 and TRBJ2-2; TRBD1 matches 7 bases. Germline values: CDR1 ENHRY, CDR2 SYGVKD. This CDR3 has 15 residues. The junction had 12 bases not matched to a gene; V was cut back by 10 bases and J by 4 bases. CDR3 residues: CATESDRVGTGELFF. The CDR3 DNA is TGTGCCACCGAATCAGACAGGGTAGGCACCGGGGAGCTGTTTTTT.

A single count supports this clone. The chain carries TRBV7-8 and TRBJ2-2; TRBD1 aligns across 7 bases. From germline, CDR1 is SGHVS and CDR2 FQNEAQ. V lost 1 base to trimming and J lost 1 base; unmatched junction nucleotides: 3. This CDR3 is built from 16 residues. The chain's CDR3 is CASSLVGGLNTGELFF. Here the CDR3 DNA reads TGTGCCAGCAGCTTAGTAGGGGGCCTGAACACCGGGGAGCTGTTTTTT.

The chain links TRBV11-1 to TRBJ2-1, with 8 positions matching TRBD1. V dropped 5 bases and J dropped 4; count of bases not matched to a gene: 10. This CDR3 spans 16 amino acids. In germline, CDR1 is SGHAT, CDR2 FQDESV (reference sequence). Written as DNA, the CDR3 is TGTGCCAGCAGCCCCGCCCACGGACAGGGTTACAATGAGCAGTTCTTC. Protein sequence: CASSPAHGQGYNEQFF. Variable domain in full (rest from reference TRBV11-1 and TRBJ2-1): EAEVAQSPRYKITEKSQAVAFWCDPISGHATLYWYRQILGQGPELLVQFQDESVVDDSQLPKDRFSAERLKGVDSTLKIQPAELGDSAMYLCASSPAHGQGYNEQFFGPGTRLTVL.

The genes are TRBV28 and TRBJ1-3; no reliable D call. The CDR3 is 14 residues long. Germline assignment: CDR1 MDHEN and CDR2 SYDVKM. Deletions cut 6 bases from V and 1 base from J, with 10 bases between. CDR3 loop: CASSPDGSGNTIYF. CDR3 DNA: TGTGCCAGCAGCCCAGACGGGTCTGGAAACACCATATATTTT.

V gene TRBV13 combines with J gene TRBJ2-1; weak D call: TRBD1 (6 bases). The length of the CDR3 is 16 residues. V was cut by 5 bases and J by 4 bases, with 18 bases left in between. CDR1 is PRHDT and CDR2 is FYEKMQ in the germline V gene (reference sequence). The CDR3 DNA reads TGTGCCAGCAGCATCTACAGGGAAGCGTATTACAATGAGCAGTTCTTC. Encoded protein: CASSIYREAYYNEQFF.